A single sample gave rise to the 30 T cell receptor beta chains below, sequenced in a study of blood T cell repertoires in COVID-19. The assay was immunoSEQ multiplex PCR, and TCRdb's table has in-frame clones only and misses some. The data show some 120,000 clones, around 87% seen once. The sequenced sample consisted of peripheral blood. Receptors originate from a woman aged 55-70 years with acute or convalescent COVID-19.

This chain connects TRBV7-6 to TRBJ2-5; 8 nucleotides align to TRBD2. J was trimmed by 2 bases and V by 3 bases; bases with no gene match: 5. This CDR3 comprises 15 residues. Germline CDR1 is SGHVS and CDR2 is FNYEAQ. The CDR3 region is CASSLGASGQETQYF. CDR3 coding DNA: TGTGCCAGCAGCTTGGGGGCTAGCGGGCAAGAGACCCAGTACTTC.

This clone was counted once. The CDR3 here is CASSPRQGAEEKLFF. The DNA of the CDR3 is TGTGCCAGCAGCCCCCGACAGGGGGCAGAAGAAAAACTGTTTTTT. The V and J genes are TRBV3-1 (or the pseudogene TRBV3-2) and TRBJ1-4, with 10 positions matching TRBD1. The CDR3 is 15 amino acids. The germline V gene encodes CDR1 LGHDT and CDR2 YNNKEL (reference sequence). V was pared by 4 bases and J by 8 bases, with 7 bases of the junction left unmatched.

The chain uses TRBV6-2 or TRBV6-3 and TRBJ2-5; 11 bases agree with TRBD2. V dropped 6 bases and J dropped 4; count of bases not matched to a gene: 7. The CDR3 spans 15 residues. Germline V gene lookup returns CDR1 MNHEY and CDR2 SVGEGT. The CDR3 protein is CASSSSGRPGETQYF. The DNA for the CDR3 is TGTGCCAGCAGCTCTAGCGGGAGGCCAGGAGAGACCCAGTACTTC.

CDR3 region: CASSEMRGNTIYF. CDR3 sequence (DNA): TGTGCCAGCAGTGAAATGAGGGGAAACACCATATATTTT. The rearrangement joins TRBV6-1 to TRBJ1-3; no clear D. Between the trimmed V and J ends, which lost 2 bases and 4 bases, there was a span of 6 bases. This CDR3 is 13 amino acids long. Germline values: CDR1 MNHNS, CDR2 SASEGT.

The chain uses TRBV27 and TRBJ1-6, with D maybe TRBD1 (6 bases). Deletions cut 6 bases from V and 8 bases from J, with 11 bases between. CDR3 length equals 13 residues. Germline loops: CDR1 MNHEY, CDR2 SMNVEV (reference sequence). The CDR3 region has the DNA TGTGCCAGCAGATGGACAGCTGATTCACCCCTCCACTTT. It encodes CASRWTADSPLHF.

The chain carries TRBV24-1 and TRBJ1-1; TRBD1 aligns across 8 bases. The CDR3 covers 14 residues. Losses at the gene ends were 5 bases for V and 4 bases for J; bases not matched to a gene: 5. Germline V gene data show CDR1 as KGHDR and CDR2 as SFDVKD. The CDR3 DNA sequence: TGTGCCACCAGTGCAGGGACAGGTTCCACTGAAGCTTTCTTT. Its protein is CATSAGTGSTEAFF.

The chain employs TRBV5-1 and TRBJ1-2, with a possible D match to TRBD1 (5 bases). CDR1 is SGHRS and CDR2 is YFSETQ in the germline V gene. This CDR3 spans 13 amino acids. V was clipped by 3 bases and J by 7 bases, with 13 bases between them. The DNA of the CDR3 is TGCGCCAGCAGCTCCCCCGGGGGGGGTGGCTACACCTTC. It encodes CASSSPGGGGYTF.

V and J are TRBV7-8 and TRBJ1-2; D is unresolved. The V end was cut by 1 base, the J end by 7 bases, with 7 bases between. The CDR3 loop spans 12 amino acids. Germline V gene sequence: CDR1 SGHVS, CDR2 FQNEAQ. CDR3 in amino acids: CASSLERFGYTF. The CDR3, as DNA: TGTGCCAGCAGCTTAGAGAGGTTTGGCTACACCTTC.

The J gene is TRBJ1-6, the V gene TRBV11-2; 12 bases agree with TRBD1. The V gene's germline CDR1 is SGHAT and CDR2 FQNNGV. The CDR3 runs 14 residues. The V and J ends lost 5 bases and 16 bases, in that order; junction bases with no gene match: 9. The CDR3 loop is CASSPGTGGLTLHF. The CDR3, as DNA: TGTGCCAGCAGCCCCGGGACAGGGGGCCTAACTCTCCACTTT. The full variable domain, rest sourced from reference TRBV11-2 and TRBJ1-6, is EAGVAQSPRYKIIEKRQSVAFWCNPISGHATLYWYQQILGQGPKLLIQFQNNGVVDDSQLPKDRFSAERLKGVDSTLKIQPAKLEDSAVYLCASSPGTGGLTLHFGNGTRLTVT.

The chain recombines TRBV5-5 with TRBJ1-1, with 7 bases that match TRBD1. Germline V gene data show CDR1 as SGHKS and CDR2 as YYEKEE (reference sequence). This CDR3 comprises 15 residues. V was clipped by 4 bases and J by 2 bases; unmatched bases: 8. CDR3 sequence reads: CASSVRDSRNTEAFF. The CDR3 DNA reads TGTGCCAGCAGCGTAAGGGACAGCCGTAACACTGAAGCTTTCTTT.

The chain has TRBV2 and TRBJ1-3, with D tentatively TRBD1 (5 bases). The ends were cut back, 6 bases at V and 4 bases at J, with 10 bases in the middle. The length of the CDR3 is 13 residues. Germline CDR1 and CDR2: SNHLY and FYNNEI. The CDR3 is CASRGDLGNTIYF. The DNA for the CDR3 is TGTGCCAGCAGGGGGGACTTAGGAAACACCATATATTTT.

The genes are TRBV5-1 and TRBJ2-5; D not resolved. CDR1 and CDR2 (germline): SGHRS, YFSETQ. The CDR3 contains 13 residues. Deletions cut 0 bases from V and 3 bases from J, with 6 bases between. This CDR3 is CASSLGPEETQYF. The DNA for the CDR3 is TGCGCCAGCAGCTTGGGTCCTGAAGAGACCCAGTACTTC.

The gene calls are TRBV5-4 and TRBJ2-1; no clear D gene. This CDR3 is built from 12 residues. With 0 bases removed from V and 5 bases from J, the gap between germline ends came to 3 bases. The germline V gene has CDR1 SGHNT and CDR2 YYREEE (reference sequence). DNA for the CDR3: TGTGCCAGCAGCTTGGTAGACAATGAGCAGTTCTTC. Amino acids: CASSLVDNEQFF.

The chain uses TRBV7-6 and TRBJ2-7; TRBD1 agrees at 9 bases. Germline values: CDR1 SGHVS, CDR2 FNYEAQ. There are 18 residues in the CDR3. After removal of 2 bases from V and 5 bases from J, the junction contained 16 bases not matched to a gene. The CDR3 DNA reads as TGTGCCAGCAGCTTAACCCCCCTCCCCGGGACAGGGTACAACGAGCAGTACTTC. It specifies CASSLTPLPGTGYNEQYF. Looking up the rest from reference TRBV7-6 and TRBJ2-7 gives the full variable domain: GAGVSQSPRYKVTKRGQDVALRCDPISGHVSLYWYRQALGQGPEFLTYFNYEAQQDKSGLPNDRFSAERPEGSISTLTIQRTEQRDSAMYRCASSLTPLPGTGYNEQYFGPGTRLTVT.

The chain employs TRBV7-9 and TRBJ1-2; weak D call: TRBD1 (6 bases). Germline V lookup: CDR1 SEHNR, CDR2 FQNEAQ (reference sequence). The CDR3 consists of 13 residues. The V gene lost 1 base and the J gene lost 8 bases, with 11 bases spanning the gap. CDR3 sequence: CASSLEQGGGYTF. The CDR3 DNA sequence: TGTGCCAGCAGCTTAGAACAGGGCGGCGGCTACACCTTC.

The chain has TRBV19 and TRBJ1-6; 8 bases are shared with TRBD1. V was clipped by 6 bases and J by 14 bases; unmatched bases: 12. Looked up from germline, CDR1 is LNHDA and CDR2 is SQIVND (reference sequence). The CDR3 totals 14 residues. Here the CDR3 reads CASRPGQEIGALHF. The DNA for the CDR3 is TGTGCCAGTAGACCGGGACAGGAGATTGGAGCCCTCCACTTT.

This clone was detected only once. The chain is built from TRBV11-2 and TRBJ1-1; 7 bases are a match to TRBD1. The germline V gene has CDR1 SGHAT and CDR2 FQNNGV. The length of the CDR3 is 13 residues. V dropped 10 bases and J dropped 3; count of bases not matched to a gene: 8. The CDR3 region has the DNA TGTGCCACCGGGGGGGACAGTCACACTGAAGCTTTCTTT. Its protein is CATGGDSHTEAFF. Complete variable domain (other parts from reference TRBV11-2 and TRBJ1-1): EAGVAQSPRYKIIEKRQSVAFWCNPISGHATLYWYQQILGQGPKLLIQFQNNGVVDDSQLPKDRFSAERLKGVDSTLKIQPAKLEDSAVYLCATGGDSHTEAFFGQGTRLTVV.

The rearrangement links TRBV29-1 to TRBJ1-1; 11 positions agree with TRBD1. The junction had 4 bases not matched to a gene; V was cut back by 1 base and J by 6 bases. From germline, CDR1 is SQVTM and CDR2 ANQGSEA. This CDR3 is built from 14 residues. CDR3 protein: CSVEGDRGYAEAFF. DNA for the CDR3: TGCAGCGTTGAAGGGGACAGGGGGTATGCTGAAGCTTTCTTT. The full variable domain, rest sourced from reference TRBV29-1 and TRBJ1-1, is SAVISQKPSRDICQRGTSLTIQCQVDSQVTMMFWYRQQPGQSLTLIATANQGSEATYESGFVIDKFPISRPNLTFSTLTVSNMSPEDSSIYLCSVEGDRGYAEAFFGQGTRLTVV.

This chain links TRBV7-2 with TRBJ2-1; D remains ambiguous. This CDR3 has 15 amino acids. Germline V lookup: CDR1 SGHTA, CDR2 FQGNSA. Trimming pared 2 bases from V and 4 bases from J, leaving 12 bases between. The CDR3 nucleotides read TGTGCCAGCAGCTTATCGCTAAACTCGTACAATGAGCAGTTCTTC. This encodes CASSLSLNSYNEQFF. The full variable domain, its missing parts supplied by reference TRBV7-2 and TRBJ2-1, is GAGVSQSPSNKVTEKGKDVELRCDPISGHTALYWYRQSLGQGLEFLIYFQGNSAPDKSGLPSDRFSAERTGGSVSTLTIQRTQQEDSAVYLCASSLSLNSYNEQFFGPGTRLTVL.

This clone was observed a handful of times. V and J are TRBV7-9 and TRBJ1-1, with D possibly being TRBD1 (6 bases). Germline loops: CDR1 SEHNR, CDR2 FQNEAQ (reference sequence). Trimming pared 4 bases from V and 8 bases from J, leaving 11 bases between. There are 12 residues in the CDR3. CDR3 sequence: CASSSFDREAFF. CDR3 nucleotides: TGTGCCAGCAGCTCTTTCGACAGGGAAGCTTTCTTT.

The rearrangement links TRBV20-1 to TRBJ2-1, with a possible D match to TRBD2 (6 bases). CDR1 and CDR2 from the germline V gene are DFQATT and SNEGSKA (reference sequence). V lost 3 bases and J lost 3, with 15 bases in between. CDR3 length: 15 amino acids. The CDR3 here is CSASSVADHYNEQFF. The CDR3 DNA is TGCAGTGCTAGTTCTGTAGCGGACCACTACAATGAGCAGTTCTTC.

The chain recombines TRBV3-1 (or the pseudogene TRBV3-2) with TRBJ1-1; 9 bases align to TRBD1. V lost 3 bases and J lost 5; bases outside the gene matches: 7. In germline, CDR1 is LGHDT, CDR2 YNNKEL (reference sequence). The CDR3 length is 15 residues. For the CDR3, the DNA is TGTGCCAGCAGCCAGGCCGGGACAGGGTCAACTGAAGCTTTCTTT. Its protein is CASSQAGTGSTEAFF.

This rearrangement joins TRBV10-3 to TRBJ2-2; 10 nucleotides agree with TRBD2. Germline V gene data show CDR1 as ENHRY and CDR2 as SYGVKD. V gave up 5 bases and J gave up 0 bases; unmatched junction bases: 6. CDR3 length: 17 residues. This CDR3 reads CAISRTSGGANTGELFF. The DNA for the CDR3 is TGTGCCATCAGTCGGACTAGCGGAGGGGCGAACACCGGGGAGCTGTTTTTT.

The chain couples TRBV28 to TRBJ1-2, with D tentatively TRBD1 (5 bases). Looked up from germline, CDR1 is MDHEN and CDR2 is SYDVKM. With 6 bases removed from V and 7 bases from J, the gap between germline ends came to 15 bases. The CDR3 spans 13 residues. CDR3 coding DNA: TGTGCCAGCAGCCCCCCCCTCGGGGGTGGCTACACCTTC. Protein: CASSPPLGGGYTF.

The chain is built from TRBV7-9 and TRBJ2-3; 14 nucleotides align to TRBD2. The trim removed 4 bases at V and 4 bases at J, leaving 7 bases unmatched. This CDR3 is 17 amino acids long. Looked up from germline, CDR1 is SEHNR and CDR2 is FQNEAQ (reference sequence). CDR3 amino acids: CASSSGTSGRASDTQYF. The CDR3, as DNA: TGTGCCAGCAGCTCTGGGACTAGCGGGAGAGCGTCAGATACGCAGTATTTT.

The V and J genes are TRBV7-2 and TRBJ1-3; D is perhaps TRBD1 (5 bases). Germline-derived CDR1 and CDR2 are SGHTA and FQGNSA. The CDR3 loop spans 15 amino acids. V lost 1 base, J lost 1 base, and 8 bases lay in between. In nucleotides, the CDR3 is TGTGCCAGCAGCTTAGTCGGGGGTTCTGGAAACACCATATATTTT. Translation gives CASSLVGGSGNTIYF.

The chain carries TRBV30 and TRBJ1-5; D is ambiguous. The CDR3 extends over 12 amino acids. Trimming shortened V by 3 bases and J by 6 bases, and 9 bases separated the two germline ends. Germline CDR1 reads GTSNPN; CDR2 reads SVGIG (reference sequence). The CDR3 DNA reads TGTGCCTGGAGGCCAGTTGTTCAGCCCCAGCATTTT. Translating it yields CAWRPVVQPQHF.

The rearrangement links TRBV5-4 to TRBJ2-5; tentative D call: TRBD2 (5 bases). This CDR3 spans 15 amino acids. The germline gives CDR1 SGHNT, CDR2 YYREEE (reference sequence). V gave up 0 bases and J gave up 5 bases, with 14 bases separating them. The CDR3 spells CASSLEVVPGETQYF. DNA of the CDR3: TGTGCCAGCAGCTTGGAGGTGGTGCCGGGGGAGACCCAGTACTTC.

The CDR3 reads CASSYSFLGGNYGYTF. Here the CDR3 DNA reads TGTGCCAGCAGTTACTCGTTCCTCGGCGGCAACTATGGCTACACCTTC. The chain couples TRBV6-5 to TRBJ1-2; D is undetermined. Germline V gene data show CDR1 as MNHEY and CDR2 as SVGAGI. Trimming left V 0 bases short and J 2 bases short, with 13 bases between. The CDR3 consists of 16 residues.

The chain uses TRBV12-3 or TRBV12-4 and TRBJ1-4; D uncertain. V gave up 3 bases and J gave up 7 bases, with 6 bases separating them. The CDR3 runs to 12 residues. CDR3 in DNA: TGTGCCAGCAGTTTTGTGCGTGAAAAACTGTTTTTT. Residues: CASSFVREKLFF.